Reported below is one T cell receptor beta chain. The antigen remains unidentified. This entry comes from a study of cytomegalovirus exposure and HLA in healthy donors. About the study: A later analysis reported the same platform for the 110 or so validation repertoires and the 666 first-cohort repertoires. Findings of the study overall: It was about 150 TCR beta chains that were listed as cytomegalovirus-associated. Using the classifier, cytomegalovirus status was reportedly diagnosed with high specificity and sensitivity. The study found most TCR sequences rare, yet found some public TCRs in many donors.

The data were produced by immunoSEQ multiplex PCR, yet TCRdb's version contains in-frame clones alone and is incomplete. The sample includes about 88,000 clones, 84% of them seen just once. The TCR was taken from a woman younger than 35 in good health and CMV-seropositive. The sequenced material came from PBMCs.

The CDR3 protein is CASSPASDQETQYF. The CDR3 nucleotides are TGTGCCAGCTCACCCGCCAGCGACCAAGAGACCCAGTACTTC. The V call is TRBV18, the J call TRBJ2-5; D gene uncertain. Germline CDR1 is KGHSH and CDR2 is LQKENI. This CDR3 has 14 residues. Trimming removed 3 bases from V and 0 bases from J, with 8 bases in between.